The rows below give T cell receptor beta chains drawn from one sample of a study of response to subunit inactivated influenza vaccine. MiXCR, run by TCRdb on the RT-PCR reads, gives a single entry per CDR3 protein. The table records approximately 520,000 distinct CDR3 sequences, approximately 17% of them present only once. The sequences come from CD4+ T cells sorted from PBMCs, collected around 25 months after vaccination. The receptors were gathered from a man in his fifties or sixties who received an inactivated influenza vaccine. The CDR3 runs from the conserved cysteine through the conserved F or W. Fields, in order: CDR3 DNA, CDR3 protein, V gene, clone size, J gene, D gene. D genes are given only for firm matches. Not all rows give a size; the values are once, few, many and, for expanded clones, a class.

TGTGCCAGCAGCAAGGGACTCTACCCCTACGAGCAGTACTTC CASSKGLYPYEQYF TRBV2 - TRBJ2-7 -
TGTGCCAGCAGCTCATACAGGGGTGGGTCACCCCTCCACTTT CASSSYRGGSPLHF TRBV7-2 - TRBJ1-6 TRBD1
TGTGCCAGCACCCTGGGAGTGAGGAATGAGCAGTTCTTC CASTLGVRNEQFF TRBV25-1 few TRBJ2-1 -
TGTGCCAGCAGCCCGAGTACCGGAGGGACAGATACGCAGTATTTT CASSPSTGGTDTQYF TRBV7-8 - TRBJ2-3 -
TGCAGCGTTGGGACTAGGATGAATGAGCAGTTCTTC CSVGTRMNEQFF TRBV29-1 few TRBJ2-1 TRBD2
TGTGCCAGCAGCCAAGACACCAACACCGGGGAGCTGTTTTTT CASSQDTNTGELFF TRBV5-5 many TRBJ2-2 -
TGTGCCAGCAGCTTTAGTACAGGGAACAATGAGCAGTTCTTC CASSFSTGNNEQFF TRBV5-4 - TRBJ2-1 -
TGTGCCAGCAGCCTACGACAGGGTTCGCGGCATACGCAGTATTTT CASSLRQGSRHTQYF TRBV5-6 many TRBJ2-3 TRBD1
TGTGCCAGCACCCCGAGGGCTGTAAGGCGTGGTAATGAGCAGTTCTTC CASTPRAVRRGNEQFF TRBV12-3/TRBV12-4 - TRBJ2-1 -
TGTGCCAGCCTCCGGGACGGGCGAGTTACGCAGTATTTT CASLRDGRVTQYF TRBV2 - TRBJ2-3 -
TGTGCCAGCAGTAGGGTTGGGACTAGCGGTCAGAGGCAGTTCTTC CASSRVGTSGQRQFF TRBV6-1 - TRBJ2-1 TRBD2
TGCAGTGCTATGCCCCCGGGACACCGATACAATGAGCAGTTCTTC CSAMPPGHRYNEQFF TRBV20-1 many TRBJ2-1 -
TGCGCCAGCAGCCCTCCACTAGTTGGTGAGCAGTTCTTC CASSPPLVGEQFF TRBV5-1 - TRBJ2-1 -
TGTGCCAGCAGCGGACCACAGGGGGGGGCTGAAGCTTTCTTT CASSGPQGGAEAFF TRBV9 many TRBJ1-1 TRBD1
TGTGCCAGCTCTGGGGAGACAGATACGCAGTATTTT CASSGETDTQYF TRBV6-2/TRBV6-3 many TRBJ2-3 -
TGTGCCAGCAGTGAAGAGGGACTGTCGAACACTGAAGCTTTCTTT CASSEEGLSNTEAFF TRBV6-1 - TRBJ1-1 -
TGCAGTGCTCCCAATCACGAGAGGGGGAACACTGAAGCTTTCTTT CSAPNHERGNTEAFF TRBV20-1 few TRBJ1-1 -
TGCAGTGCTTACGAAGGACAGAGTGGAAACACCATATATTTT CSAYEGQSGNTIYF TRBV20-1 - TRBJ1-3 -
TGTGCCAGCAGCGTCGGGAGCCCCAAGGATACGCAGTATTTT CASSVGSPKDTQYF TRBV5-4 - TRBJ2-3 -
TGTGCCAGCAGTCAACCGCGTGACATGAACACTGAAGCTTTCTTT CASSQPRDMNTEAFF TRBV6-1 - TRBJ1-1 -
TGCAGCGTCCAAAGGGGAGATACGCAGTATTTT CSVQRGDTQYF TRBV29-1 few TRBJ2-3 -
TGTGCCAGCAGCTTAGGGGGACAGCTGCAGTTCTTC CASSLGGQLQFF TRBV7-2 many TRBJ2-1 TRBD1
TGCAGTGCCCCCTCGGGAAGCGGGAGCACAGATACGCAGTATTTT CSAPSGSGSTDTQYF TRBV20-1 - TRBJ2-3 -
TGTGCCAGCAGTCTAGCGGGAAATAATCAGTACTTC CASSLAGNNQYF TRBV3-1 many TRBJ2-7 TRBD2
TGCAGTGCCATTGGGGCCAGAACCCAAGAGACCCAGTACTTC CSAIGARTQETQYF TRBV20-1 many TRBJ2-5 -
TGTGCCAGCAGTGCGTTCGGGTCAAGGACAGAGACCCAGTACTTC CASSAFGSRTETQYF TRBV6-1 - TRBJ2-5 -
TGTGCCAGCAGACGGGACAGCCTCACAGATACGCAGTATTTT CASRRDSLTDTQYF TRBV12-3/TRBV12-4 few TRBJ2-3 TRBD1
TGTGCCAGCAGCCTGCCCCAATTGGTGGCAGGGAGGAACTATGGCTACACCTTC CASSLPQLVAGRNYGYTF TRBV11-2 few TRBJ1-2 -
TGCGCCAGCAGCTTGGGAACCCAGGGACGGTCGTATGGCTACACCTTC CASSLGTQGRSYGYTF TRBV5-1 - TRBJ1-2 -
TGTGCCAGCAGCCCCATCGGGATGAACACTGAAGCTTTCTTT CASSPIGMNTEAFF TRBV9 - TRBJ1-1 -
TGTGCCAGCAGCCCACTCGGGACAGCTTACACCGGGGAGCTGTTTTTT CASSPLGTAYTGELFF TRBV7-8 - TRBJ2-2 TRBD1
TGTGCCAGCAGTTACTATAGCGGGGGCCCCTACAATGAGCAGTTCTTC CASSYYSGGPYNEQFF TRBV6-5 - TRBJ2-1 TRBD2
TGCAGCGTTGAAGGACAGGGTCGTGGCTACACCTTC CSVEGQGRGYTF TRBV29-1 - TRBJ1-2 TRBD1
TGTGCCACCAGTGACCCACCCGGACTAGCGGGACCGAACACCGGGGAGCTGTTTTTT CATSDPPGLAGPNTGELFF TRBV24-1 - TRBJ2-2 TRBD2
TGTGCCAGCAGTGGACCACTAGCGGGGTTAGAGCAGTACTTC CASSGPLAGLEQYF TRBV28 - TRBJ2-7 TRBD2
TGTGCCAGCAGCCGCAACAGGGGAGACACTGAAGCTTTCTTT CASSRNRGDTEAFF TRBV11-3 - TRBJ1-1 TRBD1
TGTGCCAGCAGCTTACGGGTCACCTACGAGCAGTACTTC CASSLRVTYEQYF TRBV7-2 - TRBJ2-7 -
TGCGCCAGCAGCTCAAACCAAGAGACCCAGTACTTC CASSSNQETQYF TRBV5-1 many TRBJ2-5 -
TGTGCCATCAGTTTAGCCGGGACAGGGATAGGAGATACGCAGTATTTT CAISLAGTGIGDTQYF TRBV10-3 - TRBJ2-3 TRBD1
TGTGCCAGCAGTGGACAGGGGGCGCGTGAAGCTTTCTTT CASSGQGAREAFF TRBV12-3/TRBV12-4 few TRBJ1-1 TRBD1
TGTGCCAGCAGCTTGGAACAGGGCAATCAGCCCCAGCATTTT CASSLEQGNQPQHF TRBV7-9 - TRBJ1-5 -
TGCAGTGCTACCACCGGGACTAGCTTTTTCAATGAGCAGTTCTTC CSATTGTSFFNEQFF TRBV20-1 - TRBJ2-1 TRBD2
TGTGCCATCAGTGAGTCGGGGGGTAGTTCCTACAATGAGCAGTTCTTC CAISESGGSSYNEQFF TRBV10-3 - TRBJ2-1 -
TGCAGCGTTGCAGGGGATGCTCGGGAGACCCAGTACTTC CSVAGDARETQYF TRBV29-1 few TRBJ2-5 -
TGTGCCAGCAGTTTAGACAGGGGACTCCAAGAGACCCAGTACTTC CASSLDRGLQETQYF TRBV28 - TRBJ2-5 TRBD1
TGCAGTGCCTCGTGGGGACAGGGGACGAACACTGAAGCTTTCTTT CSASWGQGTNTEAFF TRBV20-1 few TRBJ1-1 TRBD1
TGTGCCAGCAGCTTGGTCGGGGGGGCCTGGTCCGGGGAGCTGTTTTTT CASSLVGGAWSGELFF TRBV5-5 - TRBJ2-2 TRBD2
TGTGCCAGCTCACCAATGCAGACGGAGACCCAGTACTTC CASSPMQTETQYF TRBV18 - TRBJ2-5 -
TGTGCCAGCAGCTTAGAGGCAGCTTATAGCAATCAGCCCCAGCATTTT CASSLEAAYSNQPQHF TRBV7-2 - TRBJ1-5 -
TGCAGTGCTGCTCTCGGGACTAGCGGCTCCTACGAGCAGTACTTC CSAALGTSGSYEQYF TRBV20-1 few TRBJ2-7 TRBD2
TGTGCCAGCAGCTTGGGCGGGGCGAACTACGAGCAGTACTTC CASSLGGANYEQYF TRBV5-6 many TRBJ2-7 -
TGTGCCAGTAGTATATCCTACCGGGGACAGGGGGCCGGCAATCAGCCCCAGCATTTT CASSISYRGQGAGNQPQHF TRBV19 - TRBJ1-5 TRBD1
TGTGCCAGCAGTTACGCTGACCTCATGGGCCTACACGAGCAGTACTTC CASSYADLMGLHEQYF TRBV6-5 few TRBJ2-7 -